A selection of T cell receptor beta chains follows, all from one sample in a study of Graves' ophthalmopathy and Graves' hyperthyroidism. Using its own MiXCR run on the multiplex PCR reads, TCRdb lists one record per CDR3 protein. This table has 500,000 to 700,000 distinct CDR3 sequences, 39% appearing once. Material: peripheral blood or thyroid tissue (not recorded which). The receptors were gathered from an adult man with Graves' hyperthyroidism. The conserved cysteine and the conserved F or W are not part of the CDR3 here. Expanded clones are given a class, and other clones once, few, many or no size at all.

clone_size: .; j_call: TRBJ2-3; v_call: TRBV5-1; cdr3_aa: ASSSGLAGSPSTDTQY
clone_size: .; j_call: TRBJ2-2; v_call: TRBV4-1; cdr3_aa: ASSQDTTVTGELF
clone_size: .; j_call: TRBJ1-1; v_call: TRBV30; cdr3_aa: AWGTVMASEAF
clone_size: many; j_call: TRBJ1-5; v_call: TRBV5-8; cdr3_aa: ASSAGPNQPQH
clone_size: many; j_call: TRBJ1-1; v_call: TRBV20-1; cdr3_aa: SAHTTGAWTEAF
clone_size: .; j_call: TRBJ2-3; v_call: TRBV11-1; cdr3_aa: ASSYRHREADTRY
clone_size: many; j_call: TRBJ1-1; v_call: TRBV14; cdr3_aa: ASSQRTGWSTEAF
clone_size: many; j_call: TRBJ2-6; v_call: TRBV10-3; cdr3_aa: AISEKDSSGANVLT
clone_size: .; j_call: TRBJ2-6; v_call: TRBV19; cdr3_aa: ASSIHLISGANVLT
clone_size: .; j_call: TRBJ1-2; v_call: TRBV6-5; cdr3_aa: ASSPQKWSYGYT
clone_size: once; j_call: TRBJ2-7; v_call: TRBV7-3; cdr3_aa: ASSYPRDRGQREQY
clone_size: .; j_call: TRBJ1-5; v_call: TRBV2; cdr3_aa: ASSERGGAEQPQH
clone_size: .; j_call: TRBJ2-7; v_call: TRBV3-1; cdr3_aa: ASSQVSGAEQY
clone_size: .; j_call: TRBJ2-7; v_call: TRBV20-1; cdr3_aa: SAGGADTQY
clone_size: few; j_call: TRBJ1-1; v_call: TRBV5-5; cdr3_aa: ASSGAGVPTAF
clone_size: few; j_call: TRBJ1-1; v_call: TRBV11-2; cdr3_aa: ASSLVPSEAF
clone_size: many; j_call: TRBJ1-1; v_call: TRBV5-8; cdr3_aa: ASSHPSMNTEAF
clone_size: many; j_call: TRBJ1-6; v_call: TRBV12-3/TRBV12-4; cdr3_aa: ASSGTGGNSPLH
clone_size: .; j_call: TRBJ2-3; v_call: TRBV7-3; cdr3_aa: ASSRPTGETDTQY
clone_size: many; j_call: TRBJ2-7; v_call: TRBV19; cdr3_aa: ASSTQGAGEQY
clone_size: .; j_call: TRBJ2-5; v_call: TRBV20-1; cdr3_aa: NARAGPETQY
clone_size: many; j_call: TRBJ2-5; v_call: TRBV29-1; cdr3_aa: SADRQQETQY
clone_size: once; j_call: TRBJ2-7; v_call: TRBV20-1; cdr3_aa: SAGGDRGTTGEY
clone_size: many; j_call: TRBJ1-2; v_call: TRBV10-3; cdr3_aa: AISVFAARADYYGYT
clone_size: few; j_call: TRBJ1-6; v_call: TRBV4-1; cdr3_aa: ASSQDMGSPLH
clone_size: .; j_call: TRBJ1-2; v_call: TRBV5-1; cdr3_aa: ASSPQGDRGLEYGYT
clone_size: .; j_call: TRBJ1-5; v_call: TRBV7-8; cdr3_aa: ASSVRGDQPQH
clone_size: many; j_call: TRBJ1-2; v_call: TRBV2; cdr3_aa: ASSELKQPSANYGYT
clone_size: few; j_call: TRBJ2-3; v_call: TRBV9; cdr3_aa: ASTVTSGGSTDTQY
clone_size: many; j_call: TRBJ1-2; v_call: TRBV4-1; cdr3_aa: ASSQESAAAGGYT
clone_size: .; j_call: TRBJ2-7; v_call: TRBV7-2; cdr3_aa: ASSQDPRGSYEQY
clone_size: .; j_call: TRBJ2-3; v_call: TRBV5-1; cdr3_aa: ASSLVGLAGNTDTQY
clone_size: .; j_call: TRBJ2-2; v_call: TRBV28; cdr3_aa: ASSSPGQGVTGELF
clone_size: few; j_call: TRBJ2-7; v_call: TRBV7-9; cdr3_aa: ASSLAFYEQY
clone_size: .; j_call: TRBJ1-5; v_call: TRBV7-6; cdr3_aa: ASTMGTGDNEH
clone_size: .; j_call: TRBJ1-1; v_call: TRBV7-9; cdr3_aa: ASSFLGGGLAGGF
clone_size: few; j_call: TRBJ1-4; v_call: TRBV4-2; cdr3_aa: ASSQERGLGNEKLF
clone_size: .; j_call: TRBJ1-5; v_call: TRBV6-6; cdr3_aa: ASSYSPGQGDRPQH
clone_size: .; j_call: TRBJ1-2; v_call: TRBV5-1; cdr3_aa: ASSLATGGDNYGYT
clone_size: many; j_call: TRBJ1-1; v_call: TRBV9; cdr3_aa: ASSVSPGGTEAF
clone_size: .; j_call: TRBJ2-1; v_call: TRBV19; cdr3_aa: ASSISGTSGRARDEQF
clone_size: .; j_call: TRBJ2-5; v_call: TRBV7-9; cdr3_aa: ASSSGTGDGEAQY
clone_size: .; j_call: TRBJ2-5; v_call: TRBV7-9; cdr3_aa: ASSLAIGAVETQY
clone_size: .; j_call: TRBJ2-3; v_call: TRBV19; cdr3_aa: ASAFGTGGSDTQY
clone_size: many; j_call: TRBJ2-7; v_call: TRBV7-2; cdr3_aa: ASSVTGTGGYEQY
clone_size: .; j_call: TRBJ1-1; v_call: TRBV5-1; cdr3_aa: ASSLGWTGDAF
clone_size: .; j_call: TRBJ2-7; v_call: TRBV12-3/TRBV12-4; cdr3_aa: ASSQTYGQY
clone_size: .; j_call: TRBJ2-1; v_call: TRBV5-1; cdr3_aa: ASSLAGLARNEQF
clone_size: few; j_call: TRBJ2-7; v_call: TRBV30; cdr3_aa: AWSGRYEQY